One and the same sample provided the 18 T cell receptor beta chains below, sequenced in a study of T cell changes during pregnancy in multiple sclerosis. Data came from immunoSEQ multiplex PCR; TCRdb stores just in-frame clones and leaves some out. The sample records tens of thousands of clones, roughly 90% being singletons. Source: peripheral blood, taken after pregnancy. These receptors originate from a female donor in good health, enrolled as a control in a pregnancy study.

The genes are TRBV7-2 and TRBJ2-6; D is ambiguous. The germline V gene has CDR1 SGHTA and CDR2 FQGNSA. V lost 1 base and J lost 4, with 8 bases in between. The CDR3 is 15 amino acids. In nucleotides, the CDR3 is TGTGCCAGCAGCTTAGAAACTTCCGGGGCCAACGTCCTGACTTTC. As protein: CASSLETSGANVLTF.

The chain uses TRBV27 and TRBJ2-2; D is possibly TRBD1 (5 bases). The germline gives CDR1 MNHEY, CDR2 SMNVEV (reference sequence). V lost 3 bases, J lost 4 bases, and 15 bases lay in between. This CDR3 has 16 residues. CDR3 sequence: CASSFSAQGSTGELFF. The CDR3 DNA follows: TGTGCCAGCAGTTTCTCAGCGCAGGGCTCCACCGGGGAGCTGTTTTTT.

This chain uses TRBV5-1 with TRBJ2-5; 10 bases align to TRBD2. Germline trimming cut 0 bases from V and 3 bases from J; bases unmatched to any gene: 8. CDR3 length equals 17 residues. CDR1 SGHRS and CDR2 YFSETQ come from the germline V gene. The CDR3 region has the DNA TGCGCCAGCAGCTTGGATCGCCTAGCGGGGGAGAAAGAGACCCAGTACTTC. It translates to CASSLDRLAGEKETQYF.

This chain connects TRBV7-9 to TRBJ1-3; no definite D call. CDR1 and CDR2 (germline): SEHNR, FQNEAQ (reference sequence). CDR3 size: 11 residues. Trimming took 11 bases from V and 0 from J, leaving 5 bases between them. CDR3 DNA sequence: TGTGCCTCCTACTCTGGAAACACCATATATTTT. Protein sequence: CASYSGNTIYF.

This rearrangement joins TRBV4-2 to TRBJ1-1; 7 positions agree with TRBD1. With V trimmed by 3 bases and J by 1 base, 5 bases remained unmatched. CDR3 length equals 15 residues. Germline values: CDR1 LGHNA, CDR2 YNFKEQ. As DNA, the CDR3 is TGTGCCAGCAGCCATGCCGGGACAGAGAACACTGAAGCTTTCTTT. This gives the protein CASSHAGTENTEAFF.

This chain's CDR3 is CASSLTDRAGGELFF. In DNA, the CDR3 is TGTGCCAGCAGCTTGACGGACAGGGCTGGCGGGGAGCTGTTTTTT. The V gene is TRBV5-4, the J gene TRBJ2-2, with 8 bases fitting TRBD1. V dropped 1 base and J dropped 7; count of bases not matched to a gene: 6. This CDR3 comprises 15 residues. Per the germline V gene, CDR1 is SGHNT and CDR2 is YYREEE (reference sequence).

In its sample, this clone was seen once. The V gene is TRBV30, the J gene TRBJ1-1; D unclear. This CDR3 spans 13 amino acids. Trimming left V 4 bases short and J 2 bases short, with 11 bases between. Germline CDR1 is GTSNPN and CDR2 is SVGIG (reference sequence). The CDR3 loop is CAWIIQVNTEAFF. Here the CDR3 DNA reads TGTGCCTGGATCATCCAGGTAAACACTGAAGCTTTCTTT.

V gene TRBV5-4 combines with J gene TRBJ2-7; 8 bases fit TRBD2. Per germline, CDR1 SGHNT and CDR2 YYREEE (reference sequence). The V segment lost 0 bases and the J segment 2 bases; nucleotides outside the gene matches: 7. CDR3 length: 16 amino acids. This CDR3 is CASSLDSAGDAYEQYF. For the CDR3, the DNA is TGTGCCAGCAGCTTGGATTCAGCGGGAGACGCCTACGAGCAGTACTTC.

The chain combines TRBV10-3 with TRBJ1-4; the match to TRBD1 covers 7 bases. Germline V gene data show CDR1 as ENHRY and CDR2 as SYGVKD. The length of the CDR3 is 13 residues. With V trimmed by 11 bases and J by 4 bases, 7 bases remained unmatched. The CDR3, as DNA: TGTGCCGCCACAGGGGCGGGTAATGAAAAACTGTTTTTT. Translated, it gives CAATGAGNEKLFF.

The rearrangement links TRBV19 to TRBJ2-7, with D perhaps TRBD1 (8 bases). Germline V lookup: CDR1 LNHDA, CDR2 SQIVND (reference sequence). V lost 5 bases and J 3 bases, leaving 17 bases between the germline ends. This CDR3 is built from 15 residues. CDR3 in DNA: TGTGCCAGTAGTGAACAGGGGGGGACAGGCTACGAGCAGTACTTC. Amino acid sequence: CASSEQGGTGYEQYF.

The V and J genes are TRBV7-9 and TRBJ1-1; the D gene is possibly TRBD1 (5 bases). The CDR3 consists of 16 residues. The V and J ends lost 1 base and 1 base respectively, with 13 bases between them. CDR1 is SEHNR and CDR2 is FQNEAQ in the germline V gene (reference sequence). The CDR3 DNA reads as TGTGCCAGCAGCTTAGGGGCAGGACATACGAACACTGAAGCTTTCTTT. Protein product: CASSLGAGHTNTEAFF.

The chain is built from TRBV25-1 and TRBJ1-3, with 10 bases matching TRBD1. J gave up 3 bases and V 5 bases, and 10 bases lay outside the gene matches. CDR1 is MGHDK, CDR2 SYGVNS, per germline. The CDR3 length is 17 residues. The CDR3 spells CASSLQGQGEDGNTIYF. CDR3 DNA: TGTGCCAGCAGTTTGCAAGGACAGGGGGAAGATGGAAACACCATATATTTT.

The chain is built from TRBV6-1 and TRBJ1-2; perhaps TRBD1 as D (6 bases). V was shortened by 5 bases and J by 1 base, with 8 bases between the two germline ends. The CDR3 is 13 residues long. Germline loops: CDR1 MNHNS, CDR2 SASEGT. DNA of the CDR3: TGTGCCAGCAGTCACAGGGTTAACTATGGCTACACCTTC. Its translation is CASSHRVNYGYTF.

The chain links TRBV5-6 to TRBJ1-4; 8 positions agree with TRBD1. The ends lost 2 bases at V and 12 bases at J; junction bases unmatched: 12. Per the germline V gene, CDR1 is SGHDT and CDR2 is YYEEEE. The CDR3 has 15 amino acids. CDR3 in amino acids: CASSLLDRGLSELFF. The CDR3 DNA sequence: TGTGCCAGCAGCTTACTCGACAGGGGCCTTTCGGAACTGTTTTTT.

The V call is TRBV27, the J call TRBJ1-2, with 8 nucleotides matching TRBD1. The V gene's germline CDR1 is MNHEY and CDR2 SMNVEV (reference sequence). V lost 5 bases to trimming and J lost 7 bases; unmatched junction nucleotides: 3. This CDR3 spans 12 amino acids. The CDR3 loop reads CASSTGTGGYTF. In DNA, the CDR3 is TGTGCCAGCAGTACCGGGACAGGTGGCTACACCTTC.

The rearrangement joins TRBV25-1 to TRBJ2-7; a weak D match, TRBD1 (6 bases). Germline V CDR1 and CDR2: MGHDK, SYGVNS. This CDR3 has 14 residues. The V gene lost 3 bases and the J gene lost 5 bases, with 14 bases spanning the gap. The DNA of the CDR3 is TGTGCCAGCAGTGATGGGGGCGGCCGGGACGAGCAGTACTTC. This translates into CASSDGGGRDEQYF.

The V gene is TRBV2, the J gene TRBJ2-6; D is ambiguous. The CDR3 has 15 residues. V was cut by 3 bases and J by 1 base, with 7 bases left in between. Germline V lookup: CDR1 SNHLY, CDR2 FYNNEI. The CDR3 loop reads CASSESRSGANVLTF. The CDR3 DNA reads TGTGCCAGCAGTGAGTCCCGTTCTGGGGCCAACGTCCTGACTTTC.

The rearrangement links TRBV18 to TRBJ2-1; 7 bases match TRBD2. This CDR3 is built from 13 residues. With V trimmed by 7 bases and J by 7 bases, 7 bases remained unmatched. The germline V gene encodes CDR1 KGHSH and CDR2 LQKENI. The CDR3 DNA follows: TGTGCCAGCTTCCCAGCGGGGAGGAATGAGCAGTTCTTC. This gives the protein CASFPAGRNEQFF. Combining the CDR3 with reference TRBV18 and TRBJ2-1 gives the whole variable domain NAGVMQNPRHLVRRRGQEARLRCSPMKGHSHVYWYRQLPEEGLKFMVYLQKENIIDESGMPKERFSAEFPKEGPSILRIQQVVRGDSAAYFCASFPAGRNEQFFGPGTRLTVL.